The next 27 T cell receptor beta chains were all read from a single sample in a study of shared clonotypes between healthy human individuals. TCRdb keeps only in-frame clones here, not all; method: immunoSEQ multiplex PCR. This table has around 2.1 million clones, 85% to 95% appearing once. Naive CD8 cells were CD45RO-negative, positively selected for CCR7, excluding terminally differentiated effector memory CD45RA+ cells. Sequenced input: naive CD8+ T cells from PBMCs. These TCRs come from a man aged 18-30 years in good health. Some clones in this sample may be carry-over from other donors' samples.

The chain links TRBV5-6 to TRBJ2-7, with D possibly TRBD1 on 6 matching bases. Trimming removed 4 bases at V and 5 bases at J, with 13 bases between. Per the germline V gene, CDR1 is SGHDT and CDR2 is YYEEEE. The CDR3 runs 13 residues. In DNA, the CDR3 is TGTGCCAGCAGCCCAGGGGACAAGAACGAGCAGTACTTC. Protein: CASSPGDKNEQYF.

V gene TRBV4-2 combines with J gene TRBJ2-6; weak D call: TRBD1 (6 bases). Looked up from germline, CDR1 is LGHNA and CDR2 is YNFKEQ. The V end lost 3 bases, the J end lost 3 bases, and 24 bases lay between the germline ends. This CDR3 is 20 amino acids long. CDR3 in amino acids: CASSHHRDIDGALGANVLTF. In nucleotides, the CDR3 is TGTGCCAGCAGCCACCACAGGGATATAGACGGGGCCCTTGGGGCCAACGTCCTGACTTTC.

The rearrangement joins TRBV19 to TRBJ1-2, with a tentative D call TRBD1 (6 bases). V shed 3 bases and J shed 7 bases, with 12 bases lying between them. This CDR3 spans 13 amino acids. CDR1 LNHDA and CDR2 SQIVND come from the germline V gene (reference sequence). The CDR3 nucleotides are TGTGCCAGTAGTATGCGGGGGGCGATTGGCTACACCTTC. Residues: CASSMRGAIGYTF.

The chain joins TRBV9 to TRBJ2-5; D possibly corresponds to TRBD1 (5 bases). Trimming shortened V by 3 bases and J by 4 bases, and 10 bases separated the two germline ends. CDR3 length equals 13 residues. Germline V CDR1 and CDR2: SGDLS, YYNGEE. The CDR3 DNA is TGTGCCAGCAGCGCAGGGTCCTCAGAGACCCAGTACTTC. Protein: CASSAGSSETQYF.

This clone was recorded once. V is TRBV28 and J is TRBJ2-1; 8 bases line up with TRBD2. Trimming removed 2 bases from V and 2 bases from J; junction bases left unmatched: 8. Germline CDR1 MDHEN, CDR2 SYDVKM. The CDR3 loop spans 17 amino acids. DNA of the CDR3: TGTGCCAGCAGTTTACCCGGGAGGGCCGTAACCTACAATGAGCAGTTCTTC. It specifies CASSLPGRAVTYNEQFF.

As for this clone: Different DNA sequences within this sample yield the same CDR3. The chain joins TRBV6-1 to TRBJ1-5; D gene unclear. Deletions cut 3 bases from V and 0 bases from J, with 9 bases between. The CDR3 extends over 15 amino acids. Germline V gives CDR1 MNHNS, CDR2 SASEGT. The DNA of the CDR3 is TGTGCCAGCAGTGAGTCCAGGTATAGCAATCAGCCCCAGCATTTT. Protein: CASSESRYSNQPQHF.

This sequence joins TRBV10-3 and TRBJ2-7; D perhaps matches TRBD2 (6 bases). Germline-derived CDR1 and CDR2 are ENHRY and SYGVKD. The V end was cut by 6 bases, the J end by 6 bases, with 15 bases between. This CDR3 contains 13 residues. The CDR3 here is CAIRAGGFPEQYF. CDR3 nucleotides: TGTGCCATCAGAGCTGGGGGGTTTCCCGAGCAGTACTTC.

V usage is TRBV29-1 and J usage is TRBJ2-4, with D unclear. V was clipped by 2 bases and J by 0 bases, with 11 bases between them. The length of the CDR3 is 15 residues. Looked up from germline, CDR1 is SQVTM and CDR2 is ANQGSEA. CDR3 residues: CSVESVLLAKNIQYF. The CDR3 DNA reads as TGCAGCGTTGAAAGCGTTTTGCTAGCCAAAAACATTCAGTACTTC.

This chain connects TRBV28 to TRBJ2-1; 13 bases align to TRBD2. V lost 7 bases, J lost 7 bases, and 7 bases stayed unmatched. Germline V gives CDR1 MDHEN, CDR2 SYDVKM. The CDR3 runs to 15 residues. The CDR3 protein is CASTTWTSGRNEQFF. The CDR3 DNA follows: TGTGCCAGCACAACCTGGACTAGCGGGAGAAATGAGCAGTTCTTC.

A few counts support this clone. J is TRBJ1-5 and V is TRBV7-9; D ambiguous. V was clipped by 5 bases and J by 6 bases, with 11 bases between them. In germline, CDR1 is SEHNR, CDR2 FQNEAQ (reference sequence). The CDR3 covers 13 residues. In DNA form, the CDR3 reads TGTGCCAGCAGCCTAAGTGTTGGTCAGCCCCAGCATTTT. The encoded protein is CASSLSVGQPQHF.

The V call is TRBV10-2, the J call TRBJ2-5; D might be TRBD1 or TRBD2, each matching 8 bases. The CDR3 is 18 amino acids. V was clipped by 7 bases and J by 1 base, with 25 bases between them. The V gene's germline CDR1 is WSHSY and CDR2 SAAADI. DNA of the CDR3: TGCGCCAGCATCCCAGGGGGCAAACGGACTAGCTTCCAAGAGACCCAGTACTTC. The encoded protein is CASIPGGKRTSFQETQYF.

The rearrangement joins TRBV14 to TRBJ2-5; D unclear. This CDR3 region has 13 residues. Germline V gives CDR1 SGHDN, CDR2 FVKESK. The germline V and J ends were trimmed by 0 bases and 5 bases, with 7 bases remaining between them. DNA of the CDR3: TGTGCCAGCAGCCAAGAATGGACGGAGACCCAGTACTTC. The encoded protein is CASSQEWTETQYF. The full variable domain, completed using reference TRBV14 and TRBJ2-5, is EAGVTQFPSHSVIEKGQTVTLRCDPISGHDNLYWYRRVMGKEIKFLLHFVKESKQDESGMPNNRFLAERTGGTYSTLKVQPAELEDSGVYFCASSQEWTETQYFGPGTRLLVL.

This clone came up once. The chain is built from TRBV18 and TRBJ2-1; TRBD2 matches at 7 bases. CDR1 is KGHSH and CDR2 is LQKENI in the germline V gene. The CDR3 sequence is 16 residues long. With V trimmed by 3 bases and J by 10 bases, 15 bases remained unmatched. CDR3 DNA sequence: TGTGCCAGCTCACCCCCGGGAGGACTATCTCCGGGGGAGCAGTTCTTC. Protein product: CASSPPGGLSPGEQFF. The variable domain in full, completed from reference TRBV18 and TRBJ2-1, reads NAGVMQNPRHLVRRRGQEARLRCSPMKGHSHVYWYRQLPEEGLKFMVYLQKENIIDESGMPKERFSAEFPKEGPSILRIQQVVRGDSAAYFCASSPPGGLSPGEQFFGPGTRLTVL.

V is TRBV7-3 and J is TRBJ2-6, with D perhaps TRBD2 (6 bases). Germline V gene sequence: CDR1 SGHTA, CDR2 FQGTGA. CDR3 length: 16 residues. Trimming removed 3 bases from V and 0 bases from J, with 9 bases in between. In DNA, the CDR3 is TGTGCCAGCAGCTTCGGGGGTCTCTCTGGGGCCAACGTCCTGACTTTC. The encoded protein is CASSFGGLSGANVLTF.

CDR3 sequence reads: CASSGPGQGNYEQYF. In DNA form, the CDR3 reads TGTGCCAGCAGTGGACCAGGACAGGGTAACTACGAGCAGTACTTC. V is TRBV6-5 and J is TRBJ2-7; 8 bases agree with TRBD1. V lost 5 bases, J lost 3 bases, and 9 bases stayed unmatched. This CDR3 contains 15 residues. Germline values: CDR1 MNHEY, CDR2 SVGAGI.

Worth noting for this clone: The sample contains more than one DNA sequence encoding this CDR3. The rearrangement joins TRBV25-1 to TRBJ2-7, with D unclear. The germline V and J ends were trimmed by 1 base and 3 bases, with 4 bases remaining between them. CDR3 length: 12 amino acids. Germline CDR1 is MGHDK and CDR2 is SYGVNS. The CDR3 loop reads CASSESYYEQYF. The CDR3 DNA reads as TGTGCCAGCAGTGAATCCTACTACGAGCAGTACTTC.

This chain uses TRBV28 with TRBJ2-7, with a weak D call TRBD1 (5 bases). Trimming took 4 bases from V and 6 from J, leaving 16 bases between them. Germline V CDR1 and CDR2: MDHEN, SYDVKM. The CDR3 is made up of 14 amino acids. CDR3 loop: CASSYVGESGEQYF. In DNA form, the CDR3 reads TGTGCCAGCAGTTATGTAGGGGAATCAGGCGAGCAGTACTTC.

This clone appeared a single time. The chain is built from TRBV10-3 and TRBJ2-1, with unresolved D. V was trimmed by 0 bases and J by 0 bases, leaving 6 bases between them. The length of the CDR3 is 15 residues. The germline V gene encodes CDR1 ENHRY and CDR2 SYGVKD. CDR3 bases: TGTGCCATCAGTGAGTCGCTCGGCTCCTACAATGAGCAGTTCTTC. Protein: CAISESLGSYNEQFF.

J is TRBJ2-1 and V is TRBV13, with 11 positions matching TRBD2. This CDR3 has 17 amino acids. V dropped 4 bases and J dropped 4; count of bases not matched to a gene: 9. Germline lookup yields CDR1 PRHDT and CDR2 FYEKMQ (reference sequence). The CDR3 sequence is CASSWGLAETEYNEQFF. CDR3 bases: TGTGCCAGCAGCTGGGGACTAGCGGAGACCGAGTACAATGAGCAGTTCTTC.

The chain's CDR3 is CASSLAGTYMETQYF. CDR3 DNA sequence: TGCGCCAGCAGCTTGGCTGGGACCTACATGGAGACCCAGTACTTC. The chain recombines TRBV5-1 with TRBJ2-5, with D tentatively TRBD1 or TRBD2 (5 bases each). The CDR3 is 15 amino acids. CDR1 SGHRS and CDR2 YFSETQ come from the germline V gene. Trimming stripped 0 bases from V and 5 bases from J, with 14 bases between.

Ten or more counts support this clone. The chain is built from TRBV5-4 and TRBJ2-1, with a tentative D call TRBD2 (7 bases). V lost 0 bases and J 15 bases, leaving 16 bases between the germline ends. The CDR3 is 13 residues long. Germline values: CDR1 SGHNT, CDR2 YYREEE (reference sequence). The CDR3 is CASSLEPGGRMFF. In DNA, the CDR3 is TGTGCCAGCAGCTTGGAGCCCGGGGGGCGTATGTTCTTC.

This sequence joins TRBV10-3 and TRBJ2-1, with 7 nucleotides matching TRBD2. The germline V gene encodes CDR1 ENHRY and CDR2 SYGVKD. The CDR3 sequence is 15 residues long. Unmatched junction bases numbered 9, after V lost 10 bases and J lost 0 bases. The CDR3 here is CATSLPGGSYNEQFF. As DNA, the CDR3 is TGTGCCACCTCCCTTCCGGGGGGCTCCTACAATGAGCAGTTCTTC.

The chain is built from TRBV9 and TRBJ2-1; weak D call: TRBD1 (6 bases). The CDR3 runs 15 residues. Per germline, CDR1 SGDLS and CDR2 YYNGEE. Trimming shortened V by 0 bases and J by 7 bases, and 14 bases separated the two germline ends. CDR3 region: CASSVGQDAGNEQFF. The CDR3 DNA reads TGTGCCAGCAGCGTAGGACAGGACGCTGGGAATGAGCAGTTCTTC. Together with reference TRBV9 and TRBJ2-1, the CDR3 gives the full variable domain: DSGVTQTPKHLITATGQRVTLRCSPRSGDLSVYWYQQSLDQGLQFLIQYYNGEERAKGNILERFSAQQFPDLHSELNLSSLELGDSALYFCASSVGQDAGNEQFFGPGTRLTVL.

The V gene is TRBV11-2, the J gene TRBJ2-4; D possibly corresponds to TRBD2 (6 bases). Germline V gene sequence: CDR1 SGHAT, CDR2 FQNNGV. The V end lost 8 bases, the J end lost 1 base, and 12 bases lay between the germline ends. The CDR3 sequence is 14 residues long. The CDR3 loop is CASQVGGAKNIQYF. CDR3 nucleotides: TGTGCCAGCCAGGTTGGGGGGGCCAAAAACATTCAGTACTTC. Full variable domain (rest looked up from reference TRBV11-2 and TRBJ2-4): EAGVAQSPRYKIIEKRQSVAFWCNPISGHATLYWYQQILGQGPKLLIQFQNNGVVDDSQLPKDRFSAERLKGVDSTLKIQPAKLEDSAVYLCASQVGGAKNIQYFGAGTRLSVL.

The V gene is TRBV7-9, the J gene TRBJ1-1; a possible D gene is TRBD1 (6 bases). The V gene's germline CDR1 is SEHNR and CDR2 FQNEAQ (reference sequence). This CDR3 is built from 12 residues. The germline V and J ends were trimmed by 8 bases and 5 bases, with 12 bases remaining between them. The CDR3: CASDRTGTEAFF. Here the CDR3 DNA reads TGTGCCAGCGACAGGACGGGGACTGAAGCTTTCTTT.

The chain recombines TRBV2 with TRBJ1-4, with D tentatively TRBD1 (5 bases). V dropped 9 bases and J dropped 5 bases, with 13 bases sitting between them. CDR3 size: 13 residues. CDR1 SNHLY and CDR2 FYNNEI come from the germline V gene. CDR3 in amino acids: CASLGRLNEKLFF. The CDR3 nucleotides are TGTGCCAGTCTGGGACGGCTAAATGAAAAACTGTTTTTT.

This clone was counted a single time. The chain combines TRBV7-9 with TRBJ2-1, with D unclear. The CDR3 covers 17 residues. V was shortened by 3 bases and J by 2 bases, with 17 bases between the two germline ends. Germline lookup yields CDR1 SEHNR and CDR2 FQNEAQ (reference sequence). CDR3 DNA: TGTGCCAGCAGCTTCGTGGTAAGGCTAAGGACCTACAATGAGCAGTTCTTC. Protein product: CASSFVVRLRTYNEQFF. Full variable domain (remainder filled in from reference TRBV7-9 and TRBJ2-1): DTGVSQNPRHKITKRGQNVTFRCDPISEHNRLYWYRQTLGQGPEFLTYFQNEAQLEKSRLLSDRFSAERPKGSFSTLEIQRTEQGDSAMYLCASSFVVRLRTYNEQFFGPGTRLTVL.